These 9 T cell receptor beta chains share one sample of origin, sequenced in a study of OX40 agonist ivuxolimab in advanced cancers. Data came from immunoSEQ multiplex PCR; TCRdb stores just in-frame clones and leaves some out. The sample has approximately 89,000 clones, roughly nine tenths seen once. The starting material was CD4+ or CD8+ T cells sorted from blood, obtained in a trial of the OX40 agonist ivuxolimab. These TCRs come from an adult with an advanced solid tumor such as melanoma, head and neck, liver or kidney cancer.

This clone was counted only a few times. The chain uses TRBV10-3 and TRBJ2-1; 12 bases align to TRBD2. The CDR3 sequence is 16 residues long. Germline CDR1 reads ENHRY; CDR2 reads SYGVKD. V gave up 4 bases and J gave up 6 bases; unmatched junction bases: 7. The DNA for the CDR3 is TGTGCCATCAGTGTTTCTCCTAGCGGGGGGGGCAATGAGCAGTTCTTC. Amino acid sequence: CAISVSPSGGGNEQFF.

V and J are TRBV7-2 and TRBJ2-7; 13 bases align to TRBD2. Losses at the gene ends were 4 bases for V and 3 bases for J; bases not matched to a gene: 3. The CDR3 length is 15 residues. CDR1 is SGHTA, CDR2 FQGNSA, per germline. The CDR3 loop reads CASSSGLAGIYEQYF. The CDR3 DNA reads TGTGCCAGCAGCTCGGGACTAGCGGGGATCTACGAGCAGTACTTC.

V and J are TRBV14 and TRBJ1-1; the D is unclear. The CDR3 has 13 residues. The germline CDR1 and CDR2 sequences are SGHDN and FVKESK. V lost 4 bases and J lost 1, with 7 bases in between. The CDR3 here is CASSRSPNTEAFF. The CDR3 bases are TGTGCCAGCAGCCGCAGCCCGAACACTGAAGCTTTCTTT.

The CDR3: CSVDLAGSYEQYF. The DNA for the CDR3 is TGCAGCGTTGACCTAGCGGGGTCCTACGAGCAGTACTTC. This sequence joins TRBV29-1 and TRBJ2-7, with TRBD2 identical over 9 bases. Germline V CDR1 and CDR2: SQVTM, ANQGSEA. The CDR3 length is 13 residues. Trimming took 3 bases from V and 1 from J; bases not matched to a gene: 1.

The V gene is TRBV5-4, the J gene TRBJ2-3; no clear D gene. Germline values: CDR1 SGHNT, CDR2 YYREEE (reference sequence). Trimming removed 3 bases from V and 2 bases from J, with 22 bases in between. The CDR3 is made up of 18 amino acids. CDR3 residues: CASSSIGGPPLSTDTQYF. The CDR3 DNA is TGTGCCAGCAGCTCTATCGGCGGCCCCCCTTTATCCACAGATACGCAGTATTTT.

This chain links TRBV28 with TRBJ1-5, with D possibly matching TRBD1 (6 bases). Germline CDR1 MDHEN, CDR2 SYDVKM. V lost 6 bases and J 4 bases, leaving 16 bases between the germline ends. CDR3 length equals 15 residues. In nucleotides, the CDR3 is TGTGCCAGCAGCCGAACAGGGATAGATAATCAGCCCCAGCATTTT. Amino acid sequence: CASSRTGIDNQPQHF.

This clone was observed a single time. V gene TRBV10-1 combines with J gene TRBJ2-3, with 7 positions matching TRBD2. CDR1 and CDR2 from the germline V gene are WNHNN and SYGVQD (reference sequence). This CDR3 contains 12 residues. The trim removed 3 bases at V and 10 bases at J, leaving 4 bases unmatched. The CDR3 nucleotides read TGCGCCAGCAGTGATTCGGGAGGAGCGCAGTATTTT. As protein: CASSDSGGAQYF.

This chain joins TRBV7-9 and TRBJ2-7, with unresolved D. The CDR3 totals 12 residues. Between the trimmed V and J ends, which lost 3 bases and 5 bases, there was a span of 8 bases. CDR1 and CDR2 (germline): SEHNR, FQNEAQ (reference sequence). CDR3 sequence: CASSLNPHEQYF. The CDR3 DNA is TGTGCCAGCAGCTTGAACCCCCACGAGCAGTACTTC. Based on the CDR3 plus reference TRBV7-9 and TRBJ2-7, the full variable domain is DTGVSQNPRHKITKRGQNVTFRCDPISEHNRLYWYRQTLGQGPEFLTYFQNEAQLEKSRLLSDRFSAERPKGSFSTLEIQRTEQGDSAMYLCASSLNPHEQYFGPGTRLTVT.

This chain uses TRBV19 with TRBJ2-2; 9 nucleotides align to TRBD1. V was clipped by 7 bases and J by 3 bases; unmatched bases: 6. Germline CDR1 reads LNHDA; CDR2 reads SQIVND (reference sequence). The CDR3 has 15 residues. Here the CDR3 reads CASKRTGAYTGELFF. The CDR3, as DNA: TGTGCCAGTAAAAGGACAGGGGCGTACACCGGGGAGCTGTTTTTT.